This entry concerns a single TCR beta chain. Its antigen remains unidentified. Per-nucleotide qualities are absent, and no much larger clonotype sits a single base away. TCRB CDR3 regions were amplified from around 1.9 ug genomic DNA, or all available DNA if less, using the immunoSEQ assay. For multiplex PCR, 60 forward primers for TCR V beta segments and 13 reverse primers for J beta segments were used. Synthetic control templates were spiked into each sample at limiting dilution to estimate reads per starting template. Reads of 87 bp were generated by sequencing on the Illumina HiSeq System. The study's processing was this. To remove PCR and sequencing errors, closely related sequences were merged with a nearest neighbor algorithm. TCR overlap was measured as the percentage of unique tumor TCR beta sequences that were also present in the peripheral blood of the same patient. TCRdb's version of the immuneACCESS table is confined to in-frame rearrangements and falls short of the full clone set. An unresolved V gene accounts for under half of the shortfall where checked; the remainder is of unknown origin. V and J calls and clone size are copied from that table; D and trimming were computed from the DNA. For this sample there are under 100,000 clones; around 85% appear just once. The ten most abundant clones make up 2.5% to 3% of the sample.

The germline V gene encodes CDR1 MRHNA and CDR2 SNTAGT. V sheds 1 base and J sheds 10 bases, leaving 14 bases between their ends. The CDR3 has 15 amino acids, counting the end cysteine and phenylalanine. Left in the record is the CDR3 DNA by itself, 45 bases read in frame from the first base. This sample is drawn from a study of glioma-infiltrating T cells after dendritic cell vaccination (dated by TCRdb to the mid-2010s). Turning to the overall study: The cohort comprised approximately 15 glioblastoma patients from Phase I and II dendritic cell vaccination trials, 9 newly diagnosed and 6 with recurrent disease. Each patient got three intradermal injections of the dendritic cell vaccine, spaced at biweekly intervals, in the arm below the axilla. In glioblastoma patients vaccinated with dendritic cells, deep sequencing of TCR beta CDR3 regions served to measure tumor-infiltrating lymphocyte content and to compare repertoires between tumor and blood. Survival after dendritic cell vaccination was correlated with TCR sequencing metrics such as TIL content and the overlap between tumor and blood repertoires. Patients received autologous tumor lysate-pulsed dendritic cell vaccination between 2003 and 2012. The vaccine was prepared from monocyte-derived dendritic cells that were cultured for more than six days with IL-4 and GM-CSF and then pulsed overnight with autologous tumor lysate.

Patients were selected on the basis of adequate residual fresh-frozen tumor tissue and more than two years of available survival data. Although molecular status otherwise differed among the glioblastoma patients, no patient had an isocitrate dehydrogenase mutation. PBMC were collected before vaccination, two weeks after the third vaccination, and at tumor progression if tumor progression occurred. The Qiagen DNeasy Blood extraction Kit was used for extraction of genomic DNA. The research as a whole found: The cohort was small and heterogeneous, only a few patients had full blood and tumor sets, and even fewer had initial-recurrent tumor pairs. Longer time to progression and overall survival after dendritic cell vaccination were predicted by higher estimated pretreatment TIL content. The response model built on TCR overlap across three groups was characterized as speculative, with prospective validation still needed. No direct relationship between TCR clonality and survival was found, suggesting a diverse polyclonal response may matter.

The sequence derives from a human donor with glioblastoma. Rearrangement joined TRBV6-4 to TRBJ1-6, with TRBD1 tentatively as D gene (6 bases match). This specimen was blood, taken before dendritic cell vaccination. The CDR3 amino acid sequence is: CASSDFTGTGSPLHF. Read as DNA, the sequence is TGTGCCAGCAGTGACTTCACAGGGACCGGGTCACCCCTCCACTTT.